This T cell receptor beta chain emerged from a study of OX40 agonist ivuxolimab in advanced cancers. Overall study context: Patients assigned to dose escalation were diagnosed with hepatocellular carcinoma, melanoma, renal cell or head and neck cancer. Of the participants, roughly 40% had some prior anti-PD-1, anti-PD-L1 or anti-CTLA-4 therapy, which was allowed. A partial response was reached by three patients: one with hepatocellular carcinoma and two with cutaneous melanoma. Averaging roughly 60 years in age, with a range of about 20 to 90, the cohort was approximately 84% male.

Trimming removed 4 bases from V and 4 bases from J, with 2 bases in between. Germline V gene data show CDR1 as MNHNY and CDR2 as SVGAGI (reference sequence). The length of the CDR3 is 12 residues. Profiling relied on immunoSEQ multiplex PCR, and the TCRdb table lists in-frame clones only, not all of them. The table lists 15,000 to 20,000 clones, 76% of them singletons. The table lists this clone with a count of one. The rearrangement joins TRBV6-6 to TRBJ2-6, with D unclear. This sequence originates from an adult with an advanced solid tumor such as melanoma, head and neck, liver or kidney cancer. This specimen consisted of CD4+ or CD8+ T cells sorted from blood, obtained in a trial of the OX40 agonist ivuxolimab. The CDR3 DNA follows: TGTGCCAGCAGTTCCGGGGCCAACGTCCTGACTTTC. Translation gives CASSSGANVLTF.